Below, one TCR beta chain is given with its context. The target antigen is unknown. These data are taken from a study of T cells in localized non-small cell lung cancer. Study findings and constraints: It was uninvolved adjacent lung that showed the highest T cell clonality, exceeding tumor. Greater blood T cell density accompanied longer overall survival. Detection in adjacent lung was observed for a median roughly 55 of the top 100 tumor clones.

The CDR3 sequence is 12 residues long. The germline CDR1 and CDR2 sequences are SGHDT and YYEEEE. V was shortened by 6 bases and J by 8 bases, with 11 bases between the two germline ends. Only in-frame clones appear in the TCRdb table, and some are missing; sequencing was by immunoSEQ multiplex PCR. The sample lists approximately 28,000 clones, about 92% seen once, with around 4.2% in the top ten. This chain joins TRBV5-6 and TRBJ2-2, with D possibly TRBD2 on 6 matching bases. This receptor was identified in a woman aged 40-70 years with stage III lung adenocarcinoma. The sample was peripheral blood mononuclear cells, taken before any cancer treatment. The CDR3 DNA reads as TGTGCCAGCACGACGGGAGTTGGGGAGCTGTTTTTT. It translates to CASTTGVGELFF.